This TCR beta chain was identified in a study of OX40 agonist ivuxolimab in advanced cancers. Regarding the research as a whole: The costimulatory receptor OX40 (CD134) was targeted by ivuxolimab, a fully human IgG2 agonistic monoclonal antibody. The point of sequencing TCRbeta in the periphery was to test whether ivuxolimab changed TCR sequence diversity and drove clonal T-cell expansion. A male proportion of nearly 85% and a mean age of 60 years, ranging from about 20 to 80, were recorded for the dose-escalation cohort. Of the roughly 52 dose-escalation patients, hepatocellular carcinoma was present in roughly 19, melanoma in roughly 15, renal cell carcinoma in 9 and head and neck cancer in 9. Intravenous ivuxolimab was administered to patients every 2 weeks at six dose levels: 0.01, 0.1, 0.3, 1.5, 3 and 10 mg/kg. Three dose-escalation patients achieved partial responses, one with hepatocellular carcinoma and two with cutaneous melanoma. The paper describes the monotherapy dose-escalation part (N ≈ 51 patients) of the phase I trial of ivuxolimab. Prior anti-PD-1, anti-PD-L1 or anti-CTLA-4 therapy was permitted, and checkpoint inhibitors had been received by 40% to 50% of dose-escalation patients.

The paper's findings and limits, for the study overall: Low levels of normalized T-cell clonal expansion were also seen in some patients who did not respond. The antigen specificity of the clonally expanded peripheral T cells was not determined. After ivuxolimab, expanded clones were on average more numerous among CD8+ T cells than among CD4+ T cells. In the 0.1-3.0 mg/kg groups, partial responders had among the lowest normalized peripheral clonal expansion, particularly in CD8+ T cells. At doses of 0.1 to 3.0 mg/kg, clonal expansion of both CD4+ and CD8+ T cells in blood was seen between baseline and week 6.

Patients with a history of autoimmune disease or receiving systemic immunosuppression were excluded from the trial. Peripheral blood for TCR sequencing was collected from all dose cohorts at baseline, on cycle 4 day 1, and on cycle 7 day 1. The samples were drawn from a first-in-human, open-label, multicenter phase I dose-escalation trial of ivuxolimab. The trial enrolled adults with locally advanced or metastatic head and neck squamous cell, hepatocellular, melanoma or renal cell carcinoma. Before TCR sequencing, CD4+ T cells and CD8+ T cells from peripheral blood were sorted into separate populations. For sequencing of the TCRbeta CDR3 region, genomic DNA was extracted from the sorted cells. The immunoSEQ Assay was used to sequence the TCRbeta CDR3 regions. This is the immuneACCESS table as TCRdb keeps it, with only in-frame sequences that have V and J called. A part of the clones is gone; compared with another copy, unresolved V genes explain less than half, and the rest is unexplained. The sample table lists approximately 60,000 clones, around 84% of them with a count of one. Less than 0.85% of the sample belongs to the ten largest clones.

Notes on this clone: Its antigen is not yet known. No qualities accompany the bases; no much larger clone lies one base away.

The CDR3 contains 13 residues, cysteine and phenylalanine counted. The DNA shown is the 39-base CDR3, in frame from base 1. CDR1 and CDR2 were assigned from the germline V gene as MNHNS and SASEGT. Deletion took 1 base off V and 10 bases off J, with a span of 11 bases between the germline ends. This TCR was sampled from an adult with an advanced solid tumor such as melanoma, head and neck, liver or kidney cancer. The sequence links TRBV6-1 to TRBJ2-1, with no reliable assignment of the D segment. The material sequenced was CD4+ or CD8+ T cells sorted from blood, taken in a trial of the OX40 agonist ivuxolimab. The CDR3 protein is CASSEDASREQFF. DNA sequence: TGTGCCAGCAGTGAAGACGCATCGAGGGAGCAGTTCTTC.